The clone carrying this T cell receptor beta chain was counted between two and nine times. Its specificity is not known. The sample originates from a study of post-analysis software for immune sequencing data. Broader study findings: Strong co-clustering by F measure was evident for samples that had been prepared in the same batch. Four or five TRBV segments were more frequent in patients than controls; TRBV5-6, TRBV5-1 and TRBV20-1 belonged to this group. There was significantly lower normalized Chao1 diversity in multiple sclerosis patients than in controls.

Prepared TCR beta cDNA libraries contained unique molecular identifiers. A population of roughly 0.9 to 11 million T cells gave rise to roughly 0.5 million cDNA molecules. TCRdb passed the PCR reads through MiXCR, listing each CDR3 protein once. The sample has roughly 670,000 distinct CDR3 sequences; approximately 60% are singletons. Trimming shortened V by 1 base and J by 6 bases, and 18 bases separated the two germline ends. CDR1 and CDR2 from the germline V gene are SGHAT and FQNNGV. This CDR3 region has 16 residues. The clonotype was recovered from a girl aged 2-10 years with multiple sclerosis. This chain joins TRBV11-2 and TRBJ1-2; maybe TRBD1 (6 bases). Specimen: blood. Here the CDR3 reads CASSLVDRVGPDGYTF. DNA for the CDR3: TGTGCCAGCAGCTTAGTGGACAGAGTCGGGCCAGATGGCTACACCTTC.